These 15 T cell receptor beta chains were all obtained from the same sample, sequenced in a study of blood T cells in healthy people across ages. Primers used in a second PCR of roughly 6 to 11 cycles were a sample-barcoded 5' primer and a J-beta primer mix. TCRdb reanalysed the 5' RACE reads using MiXCR and keeps one entry per CDR3 protein. The sample has 750,000 to 950,000 distinct CDR3 sequences, approximately 24% seen once. These data also formed part of another study, on T cells of mothers and their children.

The sample taken for sequencing was blood. The receptors shown here come from a boy younger than 18 in good health.

The chain couples TRBV6-5 to TRBJ1-4, with D possibly matching TRBD1 (5 bases). Germline lookup yields CDR1 MNHEY and CDR2 SVGAGI. The CDR3 sequence is 14 residues long. The V and J ends lost 5 bases and 7 bases respectively, with 14 bases between them. The CDR3 loop reads CASSRTRGGEKLFF. As DNA, the CDR3 is TGTGCCAGCAGTAGAACCCGGGGGGGTGAAAAACTGTTTTTT.

The V gene is TRBV20-1, the J gene TRBJ2-5; D may be TRBD1 (6 bases). CDR1 is DFQATT and CDR2 is SNEGSKA in the germline V gene (reference sequence). Trimming took off 3 bases at V and 3 bases at J, with 11 bases between the two ends. This CDR3 region has 13 residues. The CDR3 loop reads CSASRDIEETQYF. The CDR3 DNA follows: TGCAGTGCTAGCAGGGACATTGAAGAGACCCAGTACTTC.

The CDR3 sequence: CASRGRAYEQYF. The CDR3 DNA is TGTGCCAGCAGAGGCAGGGCCTACGAGCAGTACTTC. The chain links TRBV27 to TRBJ2-7, with D possibly being TRBD1 (5 bases). Between the trimmed V and J ends, which lost 6 bases and 2 bases, there was a span of 8 bases. Per germline, CDR1 MNHEY and CDR2 SMNVEV (reference sequence). The CDR3 is made up of 12 amino acids.

This clonotype has only a few counts. The chain employs TRBV9 and TRBJ1-3, with D perhaps matching TRBD1 (5 bases). Germline V lookup: CDR1 SGDLS, CDR2 YYNGEE. The CDR3 totals 18 residues. Trimming stripped 4 bases from V and 0 bases from J, with 20 bases between. Written as DNA, the CDR3 is TGTGCCAGCAGCCCCACGGCCCGCGCGACAGTCTCTGGAAACACCATATATTTT. This translates into CASSPTARATVSGNTIYF.

This clonotype was seen only a few times. The DNA of the CDR3 is TGCGCCAGCAGCTGGACAGGGAACGGGGGAGAGACCCAGTACTTC. The encoded protein is CASSWTGNGGETQYF. The gene calls are TRBV5-1 and TRBJ2-5, with TRBD1 matching 8 bases. In germline, CDR1 is SGHRS, CDR2 YFSETQ. This CDR3 region has 15 residues. V gave up 3 bases and J gave up 4 bases; unmatched junction bases: 8.

The chain links TRBV7-3 to TRBJ2-2; 9 bases fit TRBD2. Germline-derived CDR1 and CDR2 are SGHTA and FQGTGA. Trimming at V came to 5 bases and at J to 0 bases, leaving 10 bases not matched to a gene. This CDR3 contains 18 residues. CDR3 sequence (DNA): TGTGCCAGCAGCGTAGCAGCGGGGGGACCTGCGAACACCGGGGAGCTGTTTTTT. This codes for CASSVAAGGPANTGELFF.

The chain carries TRBV20-1 and TRBJ1-2, with no clear D. CDR1 and CDR2 from the germline V gene are DFQATT and SNEGSKA (reference sequence). This CDR3 has 15 amino acids. Trimming cost V 1 base and J 4 bases, with 16 bases left between them. CDR3 bases: TGCAGTGCTAGAGCCGTGGCACCGGGGTCCTATGGCTACACCTTC. Translation: CSARAVAPGSYGYTF.

This chain uses TRBV29-1 with TRBJ2-3; no reliable D call. Trimming left V 4 bases short and J 3 bases short, with 8 bases between. Germline CDR1 SQVTM, CDR2 ANQGSEA. The CDR3 has 12 residues. CDR3 DNA: TGCAGCGTTGTGCCAGGAACAGATACGCAGTATTTT. It encodes CSVVPGTDTQYF.

This clonotype was seen a few times. In DNA form, the CDR3 reads TGTGCCAGCAGCCTACCCCAGGGGGCGGTCGGGGAGCTGTTTTTT. Protein product: CASSLPQGAVGELFF. The genes are TRBV7-6 and TRBJ2-2; TRBD1 aligns across 8 bases. The CDR3 loop spans 15 amino acids. Germline CDR1 SGHVS, CDR2 FNYEAQ. V shed 5 bases, J shed 7 bases, and the junction held 9 bases outside the gene matches.

The chain uses TRBV29-1 and TRBJ2-7; no clear D gene. Germline-derived CDR1 and CDR2 are SQVTM and ANQGSEA. V lost 5 bases and J 4 bases, leaving 12 bases between the germline ends. The CDR3 covers 12 residues. The CDR3 DNA reads as TGCAGCGTTCTCGGGTTACGTTACGAGCAGTACTTC. Translated: CSVLGLRYEQYF.

This clonotype has just a few counts. V gene TRBV29-1 combines with J gene TRBJ1-1; D is unclear. Germline V gene data show CDR1 as SQVTM and CDR2 as ANQGSEA. This CDR3 has 14 residues. V was clipped by 4 bases and J by 0 bases, with 12 bases between them. The CDR3 DNA sequence: TGCAGCGTTGTAGTCGACGACATGAACACTGAAGCTTTCTTT. Protein: CSVVVDDMNTEAFF.

The J gene is TRBJ2-5, the V gene TRBV7-9, with 10 nucleotides matching TRBD2. Trimming took 5 bases from V and 2 from J; bases not matched to a gene: 5. Germline V gene sequence: CDR1 SEHNR, CDR2 FQNEAQ (reference sequence). CDR3 length: 15 residues. CDR3 residues: CASSNGLAAQETQYF. The CDR3 nucleotides read TGTGCCAGCAGCAACGGACTAGCGGCTCAAGAGACCCAGTACTTC. Using reference TRBV7-9 and TRBJ2-5 for the parts outside the CDR3, the full variable domain is DTGVSQNPRHKITKRGQNVTFRCDPISEHNRLYWYRQTLGQGPEFLTYFQNEAQLEKSRLLSDRFSAERPKGSFSTLEIQRTEQGDSAMYLCASSNGLAAQETQYFGPGTRLLVL.

This clonotype appeared a few times. V gene TRBV20-1 combines with J gene TRBJ1-2, with 9 nucleotides matching TRBD1. With 5 bases clipped from V and 8 bases from J, the junction kept 9 bases outside the gene matches. The CDR3 consists of 13 residues. Germline V CDR1 and CDR2: DFQATT, SNEGSKA (reference sequence). CDR3 nucleotides: TGCAGTGCTTGGGACAGGGATTTGGGAGGCTACACCTTC. Translation: CSAWDRDLGGYTF.

The chain joins TRBV2 to TRBJ1-1; D possibly corresponds to TRBD1 (5 bases). The CDR3 extends over 13 amino acids. V shed 10 bases and J shed 10 bases, with 22 bases lying between them. Germline CDR1 reads SNHLY; CDR2 reads FYNNEI. The CDR3: CANSGPTPGGAFF. The CDR3 DNA sequence: TGTGCCAACTCGGGACCGACTCCGGGAGGAGCTTTCTTT.

The sample holds a few counts of this clonotype. This chain links TRBV7-8 with TRBJ2-5; D might be TRBD1 (5 bases). Judging by the DNA end, TRBJ2-7 fits better; the J call may be wrong. CDR1 and CDR2 from the germline V gene are SGHVS and FQNEAQ. CDR3 size: 17 residues. The CDR3 DNA reads TGTGCCAGCAGCTTAGGTGTTATTCAAGGACACAGCTACGAGCAGTACTTC. The encoded protein is CASSLGVIQGHSYEQYF.